The 31 T cell receptor beta chains below were found in one sample sequenced in a study of blood T cell repertoires in COVID-19. Libraries were prepared by immunoSEQ multiplex PCR; TCRdb keeps only in-frame clonotypes and omits some of them. The data contain about 170,000 clones, around three quarters of them singletons. Specimen: PBMCs or T cells enriched from blood (not recorded which). These receptors all stem from a woman in her 70s in a cohort exposed to, infected with or recovered from COVID-19 (not recorded which).

The CDR3 loop is CASSNRQAYEQFF. In DNA form, the CDR3 reads TGCGCCAGCAGCAACCGACAGGCCTATGAGCAGTTCTTC. The rearrangement links TRBV5-1 to TRBJ2-1; possibly TRBD1 for D (6 bases). This CDR3 region has 13 residues. From germline, CDR1 is SGHRS and CDR2 YFSETQ. V lost 4 bases and J lost 8, with 13 bases in between.

The sample holds a few counts of this clone. V gene TRBV5-4 combines with J gene TRBJ2-3, with D maybe TRBD1 (5 bases). From germline, CDR1 is SGHNT and CDR2 YYREEE (reference sequence). V was clipped by 7 bases and J by 5 bases, with 11 bases between them. The CDR3 contains 12 residues. This CDR3 reads CASARQGDTQYF. The CDR3 DNA follows: TGTGCCAGCGCCCGCCAGGGAGATACGCAGTATTTT.

The V call is TRBV25-1, the J call TRBJ2-1; a weak D match, TRBD1 (7 bases). The V gene's germline CDR1 is MGHDK and CDR2 SYGVNS. V lost 3 bases to trimming and J lost 11 bases, with 17 bases between them. This CDR3 region has 14 residues. DNA for the CDR3: TGTGCCAGCAGTGAGCGGGACAGTCGGTATCAGCAGTTCTTC. Its translation: CASSERDSRYQQFF. The whole variable domain, filled in from reference TRBV25-1 and TRBJ2-1, reads EADIYQTPRYLVIGTGKKITLECSQTMGHDKMYWYQQDPGMELHLIHYSYGVNSTEKGDLSSESTVSRIRTEHFPLTLESARPSHTSQYLCASSERDSRYQQFFGPGTRLTVL.

This clone was seen more than once but under ten times. CDR3 region: CATSDGGSPEAFF. The DNA of the CDR3 is TGTGCCACCAGTGATGGGGGGTCCCCTGAAGCTTTCTTT. This sequence joins TRBV24-1 and TRBJ1-1, with TRBD1 as a possible D gene (5 bases). Trimming left V 3 bases short and J 6 bases short, with 10 bases between. There are 13 residues in the CDR3. Germline CDR1 and CDR2: KGHDR and SFDVKD.

The genes are TRBV4-2 and TRBJ2-3; D is perhaps TRBD2 (6 bases). Germline V gives CDR1 LGHNA, CDR2 YNFKEQ. V lost 3 bases and J lost 1, with 17 bases in between. The CDR3 covers 17 residues. The CDR3 DNA follows: TGTGCCAGCAGCCAGTCATACCGGGACTGGGGCACAGATACGCAGTATTTT. The encoded protein is CASSQSYRDWGTDTQYF.

This clone was counted a single time. The rearrangement joins TRBV28 to TRBJ1-5; 7 bases match TRBD1. Trimming took 8 bases from V and 2 from J; bases not matched to a gene: 3. The CDR3 contains 13 residues. Germline CDR1 and CDR2: MDHEN and SYDVKM. As DNA, the CDR3 is TGTGCCAGCTTCGACAGGGGCAATCAGCCCCAGCATTTT. Residues: CASFDRGNQPQHF.

This chain joins TRBV7-8 and TRBJ1-5; D gene ambiguous. Trimming cost V 1 base and J 0 bases, with 10 bases left between them. Germline lookup yields CDR1 SGHVS and CDR2 FQNEAQ. This CDR3 comprises 16 residues. In nucleotides, the CDR3 is TGTGCCAGCAGCTTAGACTCCTCCGGTAGCAATCAGCCCCAGCATTTT. Translated, it gives CASSLDSSGSNQPQHF. The full variable domain, its missing parts supplied by reference TRBV7-8 and TRBJ1-5, is GAGVSQSPRYKVAKRGQDVALRCDPISGHVSLFWYQQALGQGPEFLTYFQNEAQLDKSGLPSDRFFAERPEGSVSTLKIQRTQQEDSAVYLCASSLDSSGSNQPQHFGDGTRLSIL.

This clone has more than one count but fewer than ten. The rearrangement joins TRBV6-9 to TRBJ2-3, with D possibly matching TRBD1 (6 bases). The CDR3 consists of 16 residues. The germline CDR1 and CDR2 sequences are MNHGY and SVAAGI. V lost 3 bases and J lost 2, with 15 bases in between. CDR3 in amino acids: CASSYPHGQTTDTQYF. In DNA form, the CDR3 reads TGTGCCAGCAGTTACCCCCATGGACAGACCACAGATACGCAGTATTTT.

The chain couples TRBV14 to TRBJ2-1, with a weak D call TRBD1 (6 bases). V shed 4 bases and J shed 4 bases, with 14 bases lying between them. Germline values: CDR1 SGHDN, CDR2 FVKESK. The CDR3 is made up of 15 amino acids. CDR3 bases: TGTGCCAGCAGCCGATACCCCGGGACATACAATGAGCAGTTCTTC. This gives the protein CASSRYPGTYNEQFF.

The rearrangement links TRBV7-2 to TRBJ1-4, with D perhaps matching TRBD1 (5 bases). V was trimmed by 1 base and J by 10 bases, leaving 7 bases between them. Looked up from germline, CDR1 is SGHTA and CDR2 is FQGNSA. This CDR3 has 12 residues. The CDR3 DNA reads as TGTGCCAGCAGCTTAGAAGACAGAAAACTGTTTTTT. The encoded protein is CASSLEDRKLFF.

This chain joins TRBV11-3 and TRBJ2-3; D ambiguous. Deletions cut 5 bases from V and 2 bases from J, with 11 bases between. Germline V gene lookup returns CDR1 SGHNT and CDR2 YENEEA. The CDR3 spans 14 residues. This CDR3 is CASSPRVTTDTQYF. CDR3 in DNA: TGTGCCAGCAGCCCCCGGGTGACCACAGATACGCAGTATTTT.

The chain recombines TRBV18 with TRBJ1-6; D gene ambiguous. This CDR3 is 14 amino acids long. Germline-derived CDR1 and CDR2 are KGHSH and LQKENI. Trimming left V 3 bases short and J 6 bases short, with 9 bases between. CDR3 DNA: TGTGCCAGCTCACCTACGGACTTTAATTCACCCCTCCACTTT. Protein: CASSPTDFNSPLHF.

This clone appeared a single time. The rearrangement uses TRBV7-2 and TRBJ1-6, with 9 bases that match TRBD1. The length of the CDR3 is 16 residues. V lost 5 bases and J lost 4; bases outside the gene matches: 6. CDR1 is SGHTA and CDR2 is FQGNSA in the germline V gene. CDR3 residues: CASSPRTGAYNSPLHF. In DNA form, the CDR3 reads TGTGCCAGCAGCCCGCGGACAGGGGCATATAATTCACCCCTCCACTTT.

This clone turned up a few times. The chain has TRBV7-9 and TRBJ2-2; D is uncertain. The CDR3 extends over 15 amino acids. Trimming pared 4 bases from V and 4 bases from J, leaving 13 bases between. CDR1 and CDR2 from the germline V gene are SEHNR and FQNEAQ (reference sequence). The DNA for the CDR3 is TGTGCCAGCAGCTCACAGACCTCCCCCACCGGGGAGCTGTTTTTT. Amino acids: CASSSQTSPTGELFF.

The chain is built from TRBV2 and TRBJ1-1, with D perhaps TRBD1 (6 bases). The germline V and J ends were trimmed by 6 bases and 6 bases, with 11 bases remaining between them. Germline assignment: CDR1 SNHLY and CDR2 FYNNEI. CDR3 length: 12 amino acids. CDR3 DNA sequence: TGTGCCAGCAGACCCGACAGGTCTGAAGCTTTCTTT. Translating it yields CASRPDRSEAFF.

The rearrangement uses TRBV9 and TRBJ1-3; D is perhaps TRBD1 (6 bases). The CDR3 consists of 14 residues. The V and J ends lost 4 bases and 0 bases respectively, with 8 bases between them. Germline loops: CDR1 SGDLS, CDR2 YYNGEE. CDR3 in amino acids: CASSQGGSGNTIYF. CDR3 DNA: TGTGCCAGCAGCCAAGGGGGCTCTGGAAACACCATATATTTT.

The chain uses TRBV2 and TRBJ2-3, with TRBD2 identical over 11 bases. Germline loops: CDR1 SNHLY, CDR2 FYNNEI. CDR3 length equals 16 residues. Trimming at V came to 5 bases and at J to 3 bases, leaving 7 bases not matched to a gene. The CDR3 DNA reads as TGTGCCAGCAGTATCACTAGCGGGGGAGGTACAGATACGCAGTATTTT. Translated, it gives CASSITSGGGTDTQYF.

The V gene is TRBV7-8, the J gene TRBJ2-7, with 8 nucleotides matching TRBD2. J gave up 0 bases and V 0 bases, and 4 bases lay outside the gene matches. CDR3 length: 16 residues. Looked up from germline, CDR1 is SGHVS and CDR2 is FQNEAQ. For the CDR3, the DNA is TGTGCCAGCAGCTTAGCCCCCCTAGCGGGCTCCTACGAGCAGTACTTC. Protein sequence: CASSLAPLAGSYEQYF.

This clone was seen only a few times. The chain uses TRBV5-1 and TRBJ2-2; D gene uncertain. The germline CDR1 and CDR2 sequences are SGHRS and YFSETQ. The CDR3 totals 16 residues. Trimming stripped 0 bases from V and 3 bases from J, with 12 bases between. CDR3 nucleotide sequence: TGCGCCAGCAGCTTGGCCCCCGACTGGGACACCGGGGAGCTGTTTTTT. Its translation is CASSLAPDWDTGELFF. Using reference TRBV5-1 and TRBJ2-2 for the parts outside the CDR3, the full variable domain is KAGVTQTPRYLIKTRGQQVTLSCSPISGHRSVSWYQQTPGQGLQFLFEYFSETQRNKGNFPGRFSGRQFSNSRSEMNVSTLELGDSALYLCASSLAPDWDTGELFFGEGSRLTVL.

This rearrangement joins TRBV27 to TRBJ2-6; 12 bases agree with TRBD1. CDR1 and CDR2 from the germline V gene are MNHEY and SMNVEV (reference sequence). The CDR3 spans 19 residues. With V trimmed by 5 bases and J by 4 bases, 12 bases remained unmatched. CDR3 bases: TGTGCCAGCAGTCTGAACCGGGACAGGGGGCAGGTGGGGGCCAACGTCCTGACTTTC. Translating it yields CASSLNRDRGQVGANVLTF.

This clone was seen only a few times. The V and J genes are TRBV28 and TRBJ2-2; 9 bases line up with TRBD2. CDR3 length: 15 residues. Germline CDR1 and CDR2: MDHEN and SYDVKM. V shed 5 bases, J shed 3 bases, and the junction held 4 bases outside the gene matches. The CDR3: CASSAAGGYTGELFF. As DNA, the CDR3 is TGTGCCAGCAGTGCAGCGGGAGGTTACACCGGGGAGCTGTTTTTT.

The chain joins TRBV5-1 to TRBJ1-2; no reliable D call. The germline V gene has CDR1 SGHRS and CDR2 YFSETQ. V was clipped by 2 bases and J by 4 bases, with 12 bases between them. There are 14 residues in the CDR3. This chain's CDR3 is CASSLYYGGYGYTF. The CDR3 DNA reads as TGCGCCAGCAGCTTATATTACGGAGGCTATGGCTACACCTTC.

V and J are TRBV5-4 and TRBJ2-1, with 14 bases that match TRBD2. The ends lost 0 bases at V and 7 bases at J; junction bases unmatched: 3. This CDR3 is 16 amino acids long. The V gene's germline CDR1 is SGHNT and CDR2 YYREEE (reference sequence). The CDR3 DNA is TGTGCCAGCAGCTTGGGACTAGCGGGAGGGCAAAATGAGCAGTTCTTC. Amino acids: CASSLGLAGGQNEQFF.

On this clone itself: Possible read error: a much larger clone is one base away. The same CDR3 arises from other DNA sequences in this sample as well. CDR3 residues: CASSLQANTEAFF. CDR3 bases: TGTGCCAGCAGCTTACAGGCGAACACTGAAGCTTTCTTT. The chain employs TRBV7-3 and TRBJ1-1; D call uncertain. The CDR3 is 13 amino acids. V gave up 2 bases and J gave up 1 base, with 5 bases separating them. Germline V gene lookup returns CDR1 SGHTA and CDR2 FQGTGA.

The chain is built from TRBV11-3 and TRBJ2-1, with TRBD2 as a possible D gene (6 bases). Trimming stripped 6 bases from V and 11 bases from J, with 20 bases between. CDR1 and CDR2 (germline): SGHNT, YENEEA. CDR3 length: 14 residues. The CDR3 region is CASSSSTGTPKQFF. CDR3 nucleotides: TGTGCCAGCAGTTCGAGTACTGGGACTCCCAAGCAGTTCTTC.

This rearrangement joins TRBV5-1 to TRBJ2-2; D perhaps matches TRBD2 (6 bases). The CDR3 sequence is 14 residues long. The ends were cut back, 0 bases at V and 6 bases at J, with 9 bases in the middle. The germline gives CDR1 SGHRS, CDR2 YFSETQ. In nucleotides, the CDR3 is TGCGCCAGCAGCTTGGGAATAGCGGCCGGGGAGCTGTTTTTT. It codes for CASSLGIAAGELFF.

V and J are TRBV5-1 and TRBJ2-5; D is possibly TRBD2 (5 bases). V lost 1 base and J 5 bases, leaving 12 bases between the germline ends. This CDR3 contains 14 residues. CDR1 and CDR2 (germline): SGHRS, YFSETQ. The DNA of the CDR3 is TGCGCCAGCAGCTTGAGTCCTAGCCGGGAGACCCAGTACTTC. It codes for CASSLSPSRETQYF.

The J gene is TRBJ2-3, the V gene TRBV1; the D call in the table, TRBD2, was not verified against the DNA. TRBV1 is termed a pseudogene. CDR3 length equals 19 residues. The CDR3 loop is CTSPTYGTSGSDRTDTQYF. The DNA of the CDR3 is TGCACCAGCCCCACATACGGGACTAGCGGGAGTGATCGCACAGATACGCAGTATTTT.

The chain carries TRBV11-3 and TRBJ1-4; D is ambiguous. Per germline, CDR1 SGHNT and CDR2 YENEEA. The CDR3 is 12 amino acids. V gave up 1 base and J gave up 7 bases, with 4 bases separating them. This chain's CDR3 is CASSLGAEKLFF. The CDR3 nucleotides read TGTGCCAGCAGCTTAGGGGCTGAAAAACTGTTTTTT.

This sequence joins TRBV7-2 and TRBJ2-3; D not resolved. The CDR3 spans 13 residues. The V and J ends lost 7 bases and 0 bases respectively, with 8 bases between them. Per the germline V gene, CDR1 is SGHTA and CDR2 is FQGNSA. The CDR3 nucleotides read TGTGCCAGCAAGCCTCCTAGCACAGATACGCAGTATTTT. Translating gives CASKPPSTDTQYF.

The genes are TRBV5-6 and TRBJ1-5; D uncertain. Germline lookup yields CDR1 SGHDT and CDR2 YYEEEE. The CDR3 spans 17 residues. V lost 1 base and J lost 2, with 16 bases in between. The CDR3 region is CASSLPPRGLGNQPQHF. The CDR3 nucleotides read TGTGCCAGCAGCTTGCCTCCTCGCGGCCTAGGCAATCAGCCCCAGCATTTT.